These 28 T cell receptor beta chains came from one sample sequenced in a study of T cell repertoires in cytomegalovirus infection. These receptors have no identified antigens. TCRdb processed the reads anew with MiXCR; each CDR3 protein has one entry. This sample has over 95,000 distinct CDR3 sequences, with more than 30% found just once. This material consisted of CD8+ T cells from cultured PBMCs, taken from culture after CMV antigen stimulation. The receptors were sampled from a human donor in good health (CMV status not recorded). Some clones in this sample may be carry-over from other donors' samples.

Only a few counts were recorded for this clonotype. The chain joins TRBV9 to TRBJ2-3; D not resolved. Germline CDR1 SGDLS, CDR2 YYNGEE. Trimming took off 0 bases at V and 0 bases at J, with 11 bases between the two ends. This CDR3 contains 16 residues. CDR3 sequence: CASSVAQATSTDTQYF. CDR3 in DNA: TGTGCCAGCAGCGTAGCCCAGGCAACAAGCACAGATACGCAGTATTTT.

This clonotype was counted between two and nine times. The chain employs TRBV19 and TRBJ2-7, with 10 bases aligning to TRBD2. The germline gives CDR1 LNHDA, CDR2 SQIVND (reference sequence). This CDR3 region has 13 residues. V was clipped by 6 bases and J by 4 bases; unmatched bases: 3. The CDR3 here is CASSVLAGYEQYF. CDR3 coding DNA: TGTGCCAGTAGCGTACTAGCGGGGTACGAGCAGTACTTC.

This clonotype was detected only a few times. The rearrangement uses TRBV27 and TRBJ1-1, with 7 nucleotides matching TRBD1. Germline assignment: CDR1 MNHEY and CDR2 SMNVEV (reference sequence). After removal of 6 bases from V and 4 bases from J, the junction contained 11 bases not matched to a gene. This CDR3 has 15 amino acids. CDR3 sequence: CASRITTGPFTEAFF. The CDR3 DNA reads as TGTGCCAGCAGGATCACGACAGGGCCGTTCACTGAAGCTTTCTTT.

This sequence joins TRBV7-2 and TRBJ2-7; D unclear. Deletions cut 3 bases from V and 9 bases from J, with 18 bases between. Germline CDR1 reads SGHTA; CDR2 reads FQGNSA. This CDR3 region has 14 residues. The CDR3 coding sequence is TGTGCCAGCAGCTTTCGCCCCGTTGGGAATGTGCAGTACTTC. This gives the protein CASSFRPVGNVQYF. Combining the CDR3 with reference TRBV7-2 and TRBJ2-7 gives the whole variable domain GAGVSQSPSNKVTEKGKDVELRCDPISGHTALYWYRQSLGQGLEFLIYFQGNSAPDKSGLPSDRFSAERTGGSVSTLTIQRTQQEDSAVYLCASSFRPVGNVQYFGPGTRLTVT.

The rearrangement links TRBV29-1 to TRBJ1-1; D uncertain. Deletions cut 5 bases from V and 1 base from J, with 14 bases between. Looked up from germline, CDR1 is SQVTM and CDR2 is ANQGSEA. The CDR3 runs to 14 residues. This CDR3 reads CSVQPGLENTEAFF. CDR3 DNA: TGCAGCGTTCAGCCAGGCCTGGAGAACACTGAAGCTTTCTTT.

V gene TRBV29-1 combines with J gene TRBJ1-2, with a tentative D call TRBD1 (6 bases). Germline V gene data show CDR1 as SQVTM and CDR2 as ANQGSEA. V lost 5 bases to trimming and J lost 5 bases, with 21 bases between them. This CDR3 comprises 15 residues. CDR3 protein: CSVFLTTGILYGYTF. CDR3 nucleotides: TGCAGCGTTTTTCTCACCACAGGGATCTTATATGGCTACACCTTC.

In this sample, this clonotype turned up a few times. The CDR3 region is CASSLTRANTEAFF. Here the CDR3 DNA reads TGTGCCAGCAGTTTAACCAGGGCGAACACTGAAGCTTTCTTT. The chain joins TRBV27 to TRBJ1-1, with D tentatively TRBD1 (5 bases). With 2 bases removed from V and 1 base from J, the gap between germline ends came to 8 bases. The length of the CDR3 is 14 residues. CDR1 MNHEY and CDR2 SMNVEV come from the germline V gene (reference sequence).

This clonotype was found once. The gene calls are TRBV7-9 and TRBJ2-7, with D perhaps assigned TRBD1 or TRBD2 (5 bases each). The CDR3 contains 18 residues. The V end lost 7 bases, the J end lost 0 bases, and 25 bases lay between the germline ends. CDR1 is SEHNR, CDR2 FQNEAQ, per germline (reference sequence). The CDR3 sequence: CASTKGTGSGSHSYEQYF. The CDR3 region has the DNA TGTGCCAGCACCAAGGGGACGGGCAGCGGAAGCCACTCCTACGAGCAGTACTTC.

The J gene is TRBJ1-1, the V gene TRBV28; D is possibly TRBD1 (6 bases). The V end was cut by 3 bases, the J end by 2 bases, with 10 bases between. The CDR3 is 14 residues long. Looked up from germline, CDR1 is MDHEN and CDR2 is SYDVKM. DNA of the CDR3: TGTGCCAGCAGTTTTGGGACAATCAACACTGAAGCTTTCTTT. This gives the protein CASSFGTINTEAFF.

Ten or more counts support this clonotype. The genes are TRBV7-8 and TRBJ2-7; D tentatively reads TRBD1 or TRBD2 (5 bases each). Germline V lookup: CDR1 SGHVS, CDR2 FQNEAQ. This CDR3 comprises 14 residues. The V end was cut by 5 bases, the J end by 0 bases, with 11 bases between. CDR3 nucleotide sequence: TGTGCCAGCAGCCCTCTTGGGGGCTCCTACGAGCAGTACTTC. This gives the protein CASSPLGGSYEQYF.

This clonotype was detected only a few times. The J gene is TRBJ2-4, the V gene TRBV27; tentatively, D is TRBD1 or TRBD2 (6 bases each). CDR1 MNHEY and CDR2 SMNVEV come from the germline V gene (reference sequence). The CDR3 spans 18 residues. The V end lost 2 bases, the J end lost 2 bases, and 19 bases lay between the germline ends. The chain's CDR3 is CASSLGTRQDITKNIQYF. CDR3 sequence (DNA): TGTGCCAGCAGTTTAGGGACTCGACAGGACATAACCAAAAACATTCAGTACTTC.

For the CDR3, the DNA is TGTGCCAGCAGCCCAGGTGGGTCAGGAGGCGGTACGCAGTATTTT. Its translation: CASSPGGSGGGTQYF. The rearrangement uses TRBV7-6 and TRBJ2-3; tentative D call: TRBD2 (5 bases). Germline V gene data show CDR1 as SGHVS and CDR2 as FNYEAQ. V gave up 5 bases and J gave up 8 bases, with 20 bases separating them. The CDR3 is made up of 15 amino acids.

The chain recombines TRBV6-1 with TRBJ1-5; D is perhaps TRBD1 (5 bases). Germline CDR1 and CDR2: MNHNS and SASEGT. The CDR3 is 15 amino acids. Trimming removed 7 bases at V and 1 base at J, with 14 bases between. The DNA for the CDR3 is TGTGCCAGCACTCTAGGGAGGGGAAGCAATCAGCCCCAGCATTTT. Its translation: CASTLGRGSNQPQHF.

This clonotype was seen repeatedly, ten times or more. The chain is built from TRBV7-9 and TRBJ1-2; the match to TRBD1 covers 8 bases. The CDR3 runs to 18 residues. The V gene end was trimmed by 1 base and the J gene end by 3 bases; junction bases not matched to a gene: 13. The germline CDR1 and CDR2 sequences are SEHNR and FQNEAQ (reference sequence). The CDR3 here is CASSLEPLRTGTHYGYTF. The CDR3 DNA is TGTGCCAGCAGCTTAGAACCCCTCCGGACAGGGACCCACTATGGCTACACCTTC.

Written as DNA, the CDR3 is TGTGCCAGCAGCTTAGCTTCAGATACGCAGTATTTT. Protein sequence: CASSLASDTQYF. The chain recombines TRBV7-9 with TRBJ2-3; no firm D call. The V gene lost 0 bases and the J gene lost 4 bases, with 2 bases spanning the gap. Germline V CDR1 and CDR2: SEHNR, FQNEAQ (reference sequence). The CDR3 totals 12 residues.

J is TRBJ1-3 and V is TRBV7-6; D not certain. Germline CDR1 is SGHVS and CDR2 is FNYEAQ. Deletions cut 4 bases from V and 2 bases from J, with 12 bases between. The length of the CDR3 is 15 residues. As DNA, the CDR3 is TGTGCCAGCAGCTCAACCACACGTACTGGAAACACCATATATTTT. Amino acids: CASSSTTRTGNTIYF.

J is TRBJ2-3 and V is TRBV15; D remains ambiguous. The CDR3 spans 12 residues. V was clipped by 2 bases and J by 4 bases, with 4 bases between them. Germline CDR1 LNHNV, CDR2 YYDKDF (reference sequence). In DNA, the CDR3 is TGTGCCACCAGCAGACTGGCAGATACGCAGTATTTT. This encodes CATSRLADTQYF.

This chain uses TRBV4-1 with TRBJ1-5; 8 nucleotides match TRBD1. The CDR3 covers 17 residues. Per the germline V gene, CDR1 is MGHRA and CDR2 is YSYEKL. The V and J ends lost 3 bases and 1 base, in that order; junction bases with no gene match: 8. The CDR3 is CASSQYGGQGSNQPQHF. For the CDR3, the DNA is TGCGCCAGCAGCCAGTACGGAGGACAGGGCAGCAATCAGCCCCAGCATTTT.

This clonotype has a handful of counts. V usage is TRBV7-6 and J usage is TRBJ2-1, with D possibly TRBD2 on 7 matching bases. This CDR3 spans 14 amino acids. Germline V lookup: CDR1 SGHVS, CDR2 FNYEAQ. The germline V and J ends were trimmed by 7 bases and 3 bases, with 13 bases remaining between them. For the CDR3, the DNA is TGTGCCAGCACATCGGGGGGCCTCTACAATGAGCAGTTCTTC. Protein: CASTSGGLYNEQFF.

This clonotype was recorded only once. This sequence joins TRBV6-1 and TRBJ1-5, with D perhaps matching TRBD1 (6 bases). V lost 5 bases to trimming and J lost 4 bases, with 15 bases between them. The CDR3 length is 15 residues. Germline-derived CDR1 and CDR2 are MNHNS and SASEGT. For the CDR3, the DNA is TGTGCCAGCAGTCCCGGACAGCTCGGGAATCAGCCCCAGCATTTT. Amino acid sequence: CASSPGQLGNQPQHF.

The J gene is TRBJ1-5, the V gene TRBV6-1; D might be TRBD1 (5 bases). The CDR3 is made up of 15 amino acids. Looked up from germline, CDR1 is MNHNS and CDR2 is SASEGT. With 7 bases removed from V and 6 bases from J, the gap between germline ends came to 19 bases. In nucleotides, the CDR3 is TGTGCCAGCACCTCCTGGGAGCAGGGAGGTCAGCCCCAGCATTTT. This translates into CASTSWEQGGQPQHF.

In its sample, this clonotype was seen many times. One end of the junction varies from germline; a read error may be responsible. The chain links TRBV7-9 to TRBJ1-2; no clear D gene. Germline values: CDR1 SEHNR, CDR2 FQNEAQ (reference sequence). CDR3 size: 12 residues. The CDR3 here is CASSLEGRSGLF. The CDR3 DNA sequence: TGTGCCAGCAGCTTAGAAGGCAGGTCGGGCCTCTTC.

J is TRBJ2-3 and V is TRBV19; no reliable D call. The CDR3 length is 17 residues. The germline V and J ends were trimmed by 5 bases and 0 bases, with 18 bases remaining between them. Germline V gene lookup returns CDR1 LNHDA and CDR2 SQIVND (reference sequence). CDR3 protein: CASSLQPQLGSTDTQYF. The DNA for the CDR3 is TGTGCCAGTAGTCTACAACCCCAATTGGGTAGCACAGATACGCAGTATTTT.

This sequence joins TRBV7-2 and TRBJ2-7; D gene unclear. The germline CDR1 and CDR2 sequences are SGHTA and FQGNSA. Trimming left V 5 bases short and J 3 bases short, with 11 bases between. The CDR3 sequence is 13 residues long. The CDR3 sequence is CASSPEPVYEQYF. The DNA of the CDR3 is TGTGCCAGCAGCCCGGAGCCGGTCTACGAGCAGTACTTC.

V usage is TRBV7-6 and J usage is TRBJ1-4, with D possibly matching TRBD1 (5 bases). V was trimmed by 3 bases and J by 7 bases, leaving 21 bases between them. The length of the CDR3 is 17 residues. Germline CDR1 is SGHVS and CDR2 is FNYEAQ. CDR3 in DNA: TGTGCCAGCAGCTTGGGGCCAGGGTCGCGGGCAGGTGAAAAACTGTTTTTT. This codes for CASSLGPGSRAGEKLFF. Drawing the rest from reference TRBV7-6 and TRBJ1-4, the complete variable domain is GAGVSQSPRYKVTKRGQDVALRCDPISGHVSLYWYRQALGQGPEFLTYFNYEAQQDKSGLPNDRFSAERPEGSISTLTIQRTEQRDSAMYRCASSLGPGSRAGEKLFFGSGTQLSVL.

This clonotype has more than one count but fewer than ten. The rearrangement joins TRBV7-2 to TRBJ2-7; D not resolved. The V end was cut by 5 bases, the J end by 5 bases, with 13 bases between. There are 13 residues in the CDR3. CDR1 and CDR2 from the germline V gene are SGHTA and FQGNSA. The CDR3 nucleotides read TGTGCCAGCAGCGCCCCAGACATGGACGAGCAGTACTTC. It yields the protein CASSAPDMDEQYF.

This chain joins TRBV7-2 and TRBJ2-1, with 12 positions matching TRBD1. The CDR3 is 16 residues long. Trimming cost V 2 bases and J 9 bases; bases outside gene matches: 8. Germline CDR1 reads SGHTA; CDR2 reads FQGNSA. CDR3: CASSLTPGQGAFEQFF. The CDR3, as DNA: TGTGCCAGCAGCTTAACCCCGGGACAGGGGGCCTTTGAGCAGTTCTTC.

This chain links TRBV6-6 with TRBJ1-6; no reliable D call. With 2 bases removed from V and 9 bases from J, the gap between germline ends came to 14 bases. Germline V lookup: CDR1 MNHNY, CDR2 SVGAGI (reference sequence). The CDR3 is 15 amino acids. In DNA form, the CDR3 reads TGTGCCAGCAGTTACCCCGCGGGAGCCTCTTCACCCCTCCACTTT. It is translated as CASSYPAGASSPLHF.